The 27 T cell receptor beta chains below all came from one sample that was sequenced in a study of lymphopenia after photon versus proton radiotherapy. The protocol was immunoSEQ multiplex PCR, while the TCRdb copy is restricted to in-frame clones and leaves out a portion. In the table there are tens of thousands of clones, more than 75% of which are singletons. The specimen was peripheral blood, collected from a patient treated with proton-based radiotherapy. The receptors originated from a woman aged 55-70 years with cholangiocarcinoma. Some clones in this sample may be carry-over from other donors' samples.

The rearrangement links TRBV7-9 to TRBJ2-3; the match to TRBD2 covers 8 bases. Trimming cost V 2 bases and J 6 bases; bases outside gene matches: 19. In germline, CDR1 is SEHNR, CDR2 FQNEAQ (reference sequence). The CDR3 totals 19 residues. CDR3 residues: CASSLRFGREVGNIDTQYF. DNA for the CDR3: TGTGCCAGCAGCTTAAGGTTCGGGCGGGAGGTCGGGAATATTGATACGCAGTATTTT. Full variable domain (missing parts from reference TRBV7-9 and TRBJ2-3): DTGVSQNPRHKITKRGQNVTFRCDPISEHNRLYWYRQTLGQGPEFLTYFQNEAQLEKSRLLSDRFSAERPKGSFSTLEIQRTEQGDSAMYLCASSLRFGREVGNIDTQYFGPGTRLTVL.

This clone has only one observation. The chain couples TRBV11-2 to TRBJ2-1; the D gene is possibly TRBD2 (7 bases). The CDR3 spans 15 residues. V was shortened by 4 bases and J by 0 bases, with 10 bases between the two germline ends. Germline CDR1 and CDR2: SGHAT and FQNNGV. The CDR3 sequence: CASSSRGASYNEQFF. The CDR3 bases are TGTGCCAGCAGCTCCCGGGGGGCCTCCTACAATGAGCAGTTCTTC.

J is TRBJ2-5 and V is TRBV18, with D uncertain. From germline, CDR1 is KGHSH and CDR2 LQKENI. Trimming pared 3 bases from V and 1 base from J, leaving 12 bases between. This CDR3 has 15 amino acids. The CDR3 loop reads CASSPFLTVQETQYF. Here the CDR3 DNA reads TGTGCCAGCTCACCCTTCCTGACCGTCCAAGAGACCCAGTACTTC.

The rearrangement joins TRBV6-6 to TRBJ1-3; D possibly corresponds to TRBD1 (5 bases). Germline assignment: CDR1 MNHNY and CDR2 SVGAGI (reference sequence). Between the trimmed V and J ends, which lost 5 bases and 4 bases, there was a span of 15 bases. The CDR3 loop spans 15 amino acids. The CDR3 bases are TGTGCCAGCAGTCGTAAAACAGGCCAAGGAAACACCATATATTTT. Residues: CASSRKTGQGNTIYF.

V and J are TRBV7-2 and TRBJ2-7; no clear D gene. Germline-derived CDR1 and CDR2 are SGHTA and FQGNSA. This CDR3 is 13 amino acids long. Trimming took 2 bases from V and 2 from J, leaving 7 bases between them. The CDR3, as DNA: TGTGCCAGCAGCTTAATGATACCCTACGAGCAGTACTTC. This encodes CASSLMIPYEQYF.

The chain recombines TRBV27 with TRBJ1-5, with 9 bases aligning to TRBD1. Germline V gene data show CDR1 as MNHEY and CDR2 as SMNVEV (reference sequence). The CDR3 is 13 residues long. After removal of 8 bases from V and 7 bases from J, the junction contained 6 bases not matched to a gene. The CDR3 spells CASRRDREQPQHF. The CDR3 DNA is TGTGCCAGCCGAAGGGACAGGGAACAGCCCCAGCATTTT.

The chain joins TRBV11-3 to TRBJ1-1, with unresolved D. The CDR3 is 13 amino acids. From germline, CDR1 is SGHNT and CDR2 YENEEA. Trimming took off 6 bases at V and 1 base at J, with 9 bases between the two ends. CDR3 DNA: TGTGCCAGCAGTAAGCAGGAGAACACTGAAGCTTTCTTT. This codes for CASSKQENTEAFF.

This chain uses TRBV19 with TRBJ1-2; D ambiguous. Trimming removed 5 bases at V and 5 bases at J, with 9 bases between. CDR1 and CDR2 from the germline V gene are LNHDA and SQIVND (reference sequence). The CDR3 length is 12 residues. Here the CDR3 DNA reads TGTGCCAGTAGTCCCCAGATGTATGGCTACACCTTC. Encoded protein: CASSPQMYGYTF. Using reference TRBV19 and TRBJ1-2 for the parts outside the CDR3, the full variable domain is DGGITQSPKYLFRKEGQNVTLSCEQNLNHDAMYWYRQDPGQGLRLIYYSQIVNDFQKGDIAEGYSVSREKKESFPLTVTSAQKNPTAFYLCASSPQMYGYTFGSGTRLTVV.

This clone was detected only once. V is TRBV5-6 and J is TRBJ1-1; tentative D call: TRBD1 (5 bases). Trimming cost V 0 bases and J 1 base, with 7 bases left between them. Germline assignment: CDR1 SGHDT and CDR2 YYEEEE. The CDR3 is made up of 14 amino acids. CDR3: CASSLDRRNTEAFF. As DNA, the CDR3 is TGTGCCAGCAGCTTGGACAGGAGGAACACTGAAGCTTTCTTT.

The V gene is TRBV19, the J gene TRBJ1-5, with 7 bases fitting TRBD1. This CDR3 contains 14 residues. The V gene end was trimmed by 7 bases and the J gene end by 7 bases; junction bases not matched to a gene: 10. Germline CDR1 LNHDA, CDR2 SQIVND (reference sequence). As DNA, the CDR3 is TGTGCCAGTATCAAAGGAGGGGGCGGACAGCCCCAGCATTTT. Translated, it gives CASIKGGGGQPQHF.

V gene TRBV6-1 combines with J gene TRBJ2-7; possible D gene TRBD1, 6 bases. Trimming removed 0 bases from V and 4 bases from J, with 19 bases in between. CDR1 is MNHNS, CDR2 SASEGT, per germline. The CDR3 consists of 17 residues. In DNA, the CDR3 is TGTGCCAGCAGTGAAGCGGGGCGGACAGTGACTAAGTACGAGCAGTACTTC. It translates to CASSEAGRTVTKYEQYF.

Details on this clone: The germline gene is not matched at one end of the junction; a read error may be the cause. V gene TRBV10-1 combines with J gene TRBJ2-5, with D perhaps matching TRBD2 (6 bases). The CDR3 has 14 residues. Germline-derived CDR1 and CDR2 are WNHNN and SYGVQD (reference sequence). For the CDR3, the DNA is TGCGCCAGTAGTGAATCCTCCGGGACGGGAGTACAGTACTTC. It is translated as CASSESSGTGVQYF.

The chain is built from TRBV4-3 and TRBJ2-6; D unresolved. CDR1 LGHNA and CDR2 YSLEER come from the germline V gene. The CDR3 totals 16 residues. V was trimmed by 3 bases and J by 0 bases, leaving 9 bases between them. The CDR3 region has the DNA TGCGCCAGCAGCCACTCGGGCCGCTCTGGGGCCAACGTCCTGACTTTC. Its protein product is CASSHSGRSGANVLTF.

The V gene is TRBV30, the J gene TRBJ1-1; D is possibly TRBD1 (5 bases). V lost 0 bases to trimming and J lost 1 base, with 12 bases between them. The CDR3 is made up of 15 amino acids. Germline V gives CDR1 GTSNPN, CDR2 SVGIG (reference sequence). In nucleotides, the CDR3 is TGTGCCTGGAGTGTATCCTTTGGGGGGAACACTGAAGCTTTCTTT. It translates to CAWSVSFGGNTEAFF.

This chain links TRBV5-4 with TRBJ2-1; unclear D gene. This CDR3 is 14 amino acids long. Trimming cost V 0 bases and J 6 bases, with 10 bases left between them. Germline CDR1 SGHNT, CDR2 YYREEE (reference sequence). Here the CDR3 reads CASSLGLGPNEQFF. Here the CDR3 DNA reads TGTGCCAGCAGCTTGGGTCTAGGGCCCAATGAGCAGTTCTTC.

The genes are TRBV6-5 and TRBJ2-7, with a tentative D call TRBD2 (6 bases). Between the trimmed V and J ends, which lost 6 bases and 1 base, there was a span of 10 bases. This CDR3 region has 13 residues. CDR1 and CDR2 from the germline V gene are MNHEY and SVGAGI. CDR3 bases: TGTGCCAGCAGGAGGGACTTTTCCTACGAGCAGTACTTC. Residues: CASRRDFSYEQYF.

The rearrangement uses TRBV6-5 and TRBJ2-3, with a weak D call TRBD2 (6 bases). The CDR3 covers 13 residues. The germline V gene has CDR1 MNHEY and CDR2 SVGAGI. V lost 7 bases to trimming and J lost 4 bases, with 12 bases between them. The CDR3 bases are TGTGCCAGCATCGAACCGGGGGCAGATACGCAGTATTTT. Protein: CASIEPGADTQYF.

This clone was detected only once. This rearrangement joins TRBV7-2 to TRBJ2-7; 15 bases are shared with TRBD2. With 5 bases clipped from V and 10 bases from J, the junction kept 12 bases outside the gene matches. The CDR3 runs to 16 residues. Germline V gives CDR1 SGHTA, CDR2 FQGNSA. CDR3 in DNA: TGTGCCAGCAGCCAGCGGGGACTAGCGGGAGGAATAGTCCAGTACTTC. It yields the protein CASSQRGLAGGIVQYF.

This rearrangement joins TRBV11-3 to TRBJ1-1, with D hard to call. The ends were cut back, 5 bases at V and 3 bases at J, with 10 bases in the middle. CDR3 size: 13 residues. Per the germline V gene, CDR1 is SGHNT and CDR2 is YENEEA. For the CDR3, the DNA is TGTGCCAGCAGCCACGGAACGGACACTGAAGCTTTCTTT. Translated, it gives CASSHGTDTEAFF.

The rearrangement links TRBV5-1 to TRBJ1-3; 7 nucleotides match TRBD1. Germline assignment: CDR1 SGHRS and CDR2 YFSETQ. The CDR3 is 15 residues long. With 4 bases clipped from V and 0 bases from J, the junction kept 4 bases outside the gene matches. CDR3 in amino acids: CASSPPGGSGNTIYF. The CDR3 nucleotides read TGCGCCAGCAGCCCCCCAGGGGGCTCTGGAAACACCATATATTTT.

The rearrangement links TRBV5-1 to TRBJ2-5; D is undetermined. CDR3 length: 15 amino acids. V lost 4 bases and J lost 7, with 20 bases in between. CDR1 SGHRS and CDR2 YFSETQ come from the germline V gene. The CDR3 nucleotides are TGCGCCAGCAGCCCAGGCATGGACGGCGCCAGGACCCAGTACTTC. It codes for CASSPGMDGARTQYF. The whole variable domain, remainder taken from reference TRBV5-1 and TRBJ2-5, is KAGVTQTPRYLIKTRGQQVTLSCSPISGHRSVSWYQQTPGQGLQFLFEYFSETQRNKGNFPGRFSGRQFSNSRSEMNVSTLELGDSALYLCASSPGMDGARTQYFGPGTRLLVL.

The chain carries TRBV27 and TRBJ1-6; possible D gene TRBD1, 6 bases. The V end was cut by 0 bases, the J end by 10 bases, with 7 bases between. The CDR3 length is 13 residues. The germline gives CDR1 MNHEY, CDR2 SMNVEV (reference sequence). CDR3 coding DNA: TGTGCCAGCAGTTTATCGGACAGCTCACCCCTCCACTTT. Its translation: CASSLSDSSPLHF.

The chain employs TRBV12-5 and TRBJ2-1, with D tentatively TRBD2 (5 bases). Germline CDR1 is LGHNT and CDR2 is FRNRAP. V was pared by 7 bases and J by 4 bases, with 11 bases between. This CDR3 contains 13 residues. CDR3 in amino acids: CASENSEYNEQFF. The CDR3 region has the DNA TGTGCTAGTGAGAATAGCGAATACAATGAGCAGTTCTTC.

The chain uses TRBV6-6 and TRBJ2-1; D unclear. This CDR3 spans 11 amino acids. V lost 6 bases and J lost 9, with 9 bases in between. Germline values: CDR1 MNHNY, CDR2 SVGAGI (reference sequence). CDR3 residues: CASRTRVEQFF. The DNA for the CDR3 is TGTGCCAGCAGAACCCGGGTTGAGCAGTTCTTC.

The table lists this clone with a few counts. The genes are TRBV6-5 and TRBJ1-2; TRBD1 is a possible D gene (5 bases). The V end lost 5 bases, the J end lost 6 bases, and 16 bases lay between the germline ends. Germline loops: CDR1 MNHEY, CDR2 SVGAGI. The CDR3 is 14 amino acids. CDR3 bases: TGTGCCAGCAGTCGGGGGGACCGGACGGATGGCTACACCTTC. This translates into CASSRGDRTDGYTF.

This chain joins TRBV5-1 and TRBJ2-4; 9 bases are a match to TRBD1. The CDR3 spans 14 residues. Germline-derived CDR1 and CDR2 are SGHRS and YFSETQ. With 0 bases clipped from V and 5 bases from J, the junction kept 0 bases outside the gene matches. The CDR3 here is CASSLGDRENIQYF. As DNA, the CDR3 is TGCGCCAGCAGCTTGGGGGACAGGGAAAACATTCAGTACTTC.

The chain is built from TRBV6-4 and TRBJ2-3, with D hard to call. V gave up 6 bases and J gave up 6 bases, with 22 bases separating them. This CDR3 comprises 16 residues. Germline V CDR1 and CDR2: MRHNA, SNTAGT. CDR3 DNA: TGTGCCAGCAGGATATCATTGCATGGTTCCAAGGATACGCAGTATTTT. Its protein is CASRISLHGSKDTQYF.